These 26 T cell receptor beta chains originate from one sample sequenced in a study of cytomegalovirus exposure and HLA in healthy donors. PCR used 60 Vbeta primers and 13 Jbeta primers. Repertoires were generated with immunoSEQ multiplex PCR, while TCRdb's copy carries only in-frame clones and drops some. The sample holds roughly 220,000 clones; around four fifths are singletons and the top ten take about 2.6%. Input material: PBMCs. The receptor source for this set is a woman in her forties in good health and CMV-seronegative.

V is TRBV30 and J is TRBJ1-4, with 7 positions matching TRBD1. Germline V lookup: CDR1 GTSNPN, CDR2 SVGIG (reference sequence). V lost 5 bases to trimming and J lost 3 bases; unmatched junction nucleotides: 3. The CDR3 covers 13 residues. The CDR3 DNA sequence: TGTGCCTGGCAGACAGGGCCTAATGAAAAACTGTTTTTT. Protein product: CAWQTGPNEKLFF. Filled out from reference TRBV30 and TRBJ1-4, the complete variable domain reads SQTIHQWPATLVQPVGSPLSLECTVEGTSNPNLYWYRQAAGRGLQLLFYSVGIGQISSEVPQNLSASRPQDRQFILSSKKLLLSDSGFYLCAWQTGPNEKLFFGSGTQLSVL.

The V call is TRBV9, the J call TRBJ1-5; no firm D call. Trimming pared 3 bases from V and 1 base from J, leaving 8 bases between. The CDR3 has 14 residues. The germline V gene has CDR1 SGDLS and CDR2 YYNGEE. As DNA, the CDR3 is TGTGCCAGCAGCGCGTATCCGAGCAATCAGCCCCAGCATTTT. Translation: CASSAYPSNQPQHF.

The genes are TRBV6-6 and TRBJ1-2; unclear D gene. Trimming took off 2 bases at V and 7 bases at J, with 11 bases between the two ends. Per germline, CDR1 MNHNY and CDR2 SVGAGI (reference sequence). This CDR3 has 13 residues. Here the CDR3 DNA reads TGTGCCAGCAGTTACGGGGAGGGAGTTGGCTACACCTTC. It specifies CASSYGEGVGYTF.

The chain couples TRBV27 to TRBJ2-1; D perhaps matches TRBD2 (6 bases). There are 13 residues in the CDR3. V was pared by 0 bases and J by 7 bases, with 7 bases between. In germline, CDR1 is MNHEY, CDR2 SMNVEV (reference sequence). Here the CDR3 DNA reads TGTGCCAGCAGTTTATCGGGGGGTAATGAGCAGTTCTTC. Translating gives CASSLSGGNEQFF.

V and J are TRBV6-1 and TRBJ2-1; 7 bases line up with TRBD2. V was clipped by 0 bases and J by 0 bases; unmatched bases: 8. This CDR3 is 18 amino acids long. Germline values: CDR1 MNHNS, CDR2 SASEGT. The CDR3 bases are TGTGCCAGCAGTGAAGCCGGAGCTAGCGGAATCTCCTACAATGAGCAGTTCTTC. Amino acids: CASSEAGASGISYNEQFF.

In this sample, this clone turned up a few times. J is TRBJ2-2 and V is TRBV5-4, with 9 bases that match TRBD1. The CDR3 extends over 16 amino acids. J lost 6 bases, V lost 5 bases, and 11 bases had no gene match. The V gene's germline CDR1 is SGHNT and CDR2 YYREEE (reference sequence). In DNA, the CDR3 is TGTGCCAGCAGTAATTACCGGGACAGGGTATCCGGGGAGCTGTTTTTT. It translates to CASSNYRDRVSGELFF.

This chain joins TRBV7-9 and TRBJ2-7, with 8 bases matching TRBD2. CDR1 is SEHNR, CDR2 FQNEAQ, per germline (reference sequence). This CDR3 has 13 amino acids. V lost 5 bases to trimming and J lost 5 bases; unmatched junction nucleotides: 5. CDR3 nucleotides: TGTGCCAGCAGCCGACCAGCGGGGGACGAGCAGTACTTC. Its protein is CASSRPAGDEQYF.

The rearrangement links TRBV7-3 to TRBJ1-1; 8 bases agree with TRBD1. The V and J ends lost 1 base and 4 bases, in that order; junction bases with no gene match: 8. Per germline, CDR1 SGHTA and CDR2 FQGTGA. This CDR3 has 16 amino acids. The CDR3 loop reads CASSLRSGTGTTEAFF. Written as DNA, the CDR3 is TGTGCCAGCAGCTTAAGGTCGGGGACAGGCACCACTGAAGCTTTCTTT.

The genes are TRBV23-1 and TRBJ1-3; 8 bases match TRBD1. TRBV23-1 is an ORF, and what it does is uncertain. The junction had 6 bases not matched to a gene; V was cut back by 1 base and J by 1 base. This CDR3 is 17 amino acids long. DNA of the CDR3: TGCGCCAGCAGTCAATTACGTAGGACAGGGTCTGGAAACACCATATATTTT. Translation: CASSQLRRTGSGNTIYF.

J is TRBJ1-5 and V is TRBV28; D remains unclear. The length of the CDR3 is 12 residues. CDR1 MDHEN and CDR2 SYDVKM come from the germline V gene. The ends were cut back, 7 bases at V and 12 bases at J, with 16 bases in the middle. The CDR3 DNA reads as TGTGCCAGCAAGGGAGGGAACACCGTCCAGCATTTT. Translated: CASKGGNTVQHF.

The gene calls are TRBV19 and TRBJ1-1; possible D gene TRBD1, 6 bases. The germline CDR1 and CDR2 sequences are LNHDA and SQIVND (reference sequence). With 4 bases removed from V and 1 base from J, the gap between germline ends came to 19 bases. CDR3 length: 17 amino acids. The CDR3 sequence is CASSTGYYRVSNTEAFF. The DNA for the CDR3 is TGTGCCAGTAGTACGGGGTACTACAGGGTCTCGAACACTGAAGCTTTCTTT.

In nucleotides, the CDR3 is TGTGCCAGCAGCCCATTTTCCAGGGGCAGCTATGGCTACACCTTC. It is translated as CASSPFSRGSYGYTF. The chain is built from TRBV7-9 and TRBJ1-2; D may be TRBD1 (6 bases). Germline V lookup: CDR1 SEHNR, CDR2 FQNEAQ (reference sequence). V was cut by 5 bases and J by 4 bases, with 17 bases left in between. The CDR3 consists of 15 residues.

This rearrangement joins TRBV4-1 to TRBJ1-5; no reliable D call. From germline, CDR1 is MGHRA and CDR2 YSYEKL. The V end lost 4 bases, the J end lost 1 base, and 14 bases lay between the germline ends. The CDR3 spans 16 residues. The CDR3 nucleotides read TGCGCCAGCAGCCCCGCGGTTGTCCCGAGCAATCAGCCCCAGCATTTT. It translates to CASSPAVVPSNQPQHF.

This CDR3 is CAWSRRAGSNQPQHF. The CDR3 DNA is TGTGCCTGGAGCCGCAGGGCGGGGAGCAATCAGCCCCAGCATTTT. V gene TRBV30 combines with J gene TRBJ1-5, with D perhaps matching TRBD1 (5 bases). In germline, CDR1 is GTSNPN, CDR2 SVGIG (reference sequence). The CDR3 runs to 15 residues. Trimming took off 3 bases at V and 1 base at J, with 13 bases between the two ends. The entire variable domain, with the rest obtained from reference TRBV30 and TRBJ1-5, is as follows: SQTIHQWPATLVQPVGSPLSLECTVEGTSNPNLYWYRQAAGRGLQLLFYSVGIGQISSEVPQNLSASRPQDRQFILSSKKLLLSDSGFYLCAWSRRAGSNQPQHFGDGTRLSIL.

CDR3 loop: CATSNRGSVETQYF. CDR3 DNA: TGTGCCACCAGCAATCGGGGGTCCGTCGAGACCCAGTACTTC. The rearrangement uses TRBV15 and TRBJ2-5, with a weak D call TRBD2 (6 bases). CDR3 size: 14 residues. Germline CDR1 is LNHNV and CDR2 is YYDKDF (reference sequence). Trimming stripped 4 bases from V and 5 bases from J, with 14 bases between.

CDR3 sequence (DNA): TGCAGCGTTGAAGATCAACGGAGAGGAGAGACCCAGTACTTC. Translation gives CSVEDQRRGETQYF. The chain is built from TRBV29-1 and TRBJ2-5; D remains ambiguous. Trimming shortened V by 0 bases and J by 4 bases, and 12 bases separated the two germline ends. CDR1 and CDR2 from the germline V gene are SQVTM and ANQGSEA. The CDR3 length is 14 residues.

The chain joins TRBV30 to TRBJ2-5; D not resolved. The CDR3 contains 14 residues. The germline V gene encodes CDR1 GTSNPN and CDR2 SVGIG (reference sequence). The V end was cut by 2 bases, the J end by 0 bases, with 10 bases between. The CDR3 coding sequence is TGTGCCTGGAGTCGTATAGAAGACCAAGAGACCCAGTACTTC. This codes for CAWSRIEDQETQYF.

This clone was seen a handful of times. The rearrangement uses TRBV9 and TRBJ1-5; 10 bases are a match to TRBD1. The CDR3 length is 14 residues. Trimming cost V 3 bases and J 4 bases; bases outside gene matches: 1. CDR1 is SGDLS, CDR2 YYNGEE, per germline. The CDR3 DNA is TGTGCCAGCAGCGCGGGACAGGGGAATCAGCCCCAGCATTTT. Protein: CASSAGQGNQPQHF.

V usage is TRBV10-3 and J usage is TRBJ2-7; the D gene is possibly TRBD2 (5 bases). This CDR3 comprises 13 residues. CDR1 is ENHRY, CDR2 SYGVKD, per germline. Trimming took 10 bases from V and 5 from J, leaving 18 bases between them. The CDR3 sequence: CATGREERHEQYF. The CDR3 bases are TGTGCCACCGGACGGGAAGAACGACACGAGCAGTACTTC.

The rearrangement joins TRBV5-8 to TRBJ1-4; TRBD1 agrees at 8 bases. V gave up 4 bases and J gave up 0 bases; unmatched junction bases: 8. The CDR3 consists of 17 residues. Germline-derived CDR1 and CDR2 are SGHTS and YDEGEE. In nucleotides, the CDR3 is TGTGCCAGCAGCGGAACCGGGACAGGACCAACTAATGAAAAACTGTTTTTT. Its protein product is CASSGTGTGPTNEKLFF.

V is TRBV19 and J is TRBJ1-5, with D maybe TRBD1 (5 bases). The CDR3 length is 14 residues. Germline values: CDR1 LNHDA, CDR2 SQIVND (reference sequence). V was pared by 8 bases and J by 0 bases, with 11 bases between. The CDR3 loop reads CASSDNLSNQPQHF. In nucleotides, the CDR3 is TGTGCCAGTTCGGACAACCTTAGCAATCAGCCCCAGCATTTT.

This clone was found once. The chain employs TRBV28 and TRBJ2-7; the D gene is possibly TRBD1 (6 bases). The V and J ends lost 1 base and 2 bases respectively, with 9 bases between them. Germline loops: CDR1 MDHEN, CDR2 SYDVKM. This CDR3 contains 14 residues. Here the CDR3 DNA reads TGTGCCAGCAGTTTATTCCAGGGGACCTACGAGCAGTACTTC. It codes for CASSLFQGTYEQYF.

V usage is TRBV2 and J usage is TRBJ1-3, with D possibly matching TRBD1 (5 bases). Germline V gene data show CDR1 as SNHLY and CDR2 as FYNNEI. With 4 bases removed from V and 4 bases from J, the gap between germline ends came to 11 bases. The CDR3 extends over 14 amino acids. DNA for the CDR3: TGTGCCAGCAGTGTGTGGCAGGGAGGAAACACCATATATTTT. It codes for CASSVWQGGNTIYF.

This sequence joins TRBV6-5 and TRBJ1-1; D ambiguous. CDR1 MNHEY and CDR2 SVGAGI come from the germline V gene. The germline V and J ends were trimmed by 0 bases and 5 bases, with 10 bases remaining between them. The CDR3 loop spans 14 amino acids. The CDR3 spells CASSYSAGRTEAFF. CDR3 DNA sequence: TGTGCCAGCAGTTACTCGGCCGGGAGGACTGAAGCTTTCTTT.

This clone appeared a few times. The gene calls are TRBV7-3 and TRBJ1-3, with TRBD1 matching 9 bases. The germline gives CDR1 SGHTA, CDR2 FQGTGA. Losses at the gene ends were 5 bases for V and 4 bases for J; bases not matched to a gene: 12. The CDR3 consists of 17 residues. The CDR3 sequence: CASSPNPMGTGGNTIYF. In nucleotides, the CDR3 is TGTGCCAGCAGCCCAAATCCCATGGGGACAGGGGGAAACACCATATATTTT. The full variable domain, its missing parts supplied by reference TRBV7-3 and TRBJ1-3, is GAGVSQTPSNKVTEKGKYVELRCDPISGHTALYWYRQSLGQGPEFLIYFQGTGAADDSGLPNDRFFAVRPEGSVSTLKIQRTERGDSAVYLCASSPNPMGTGGNTIYFGEGSWLTVV.

The CDR3, as DNA: TGTGCCAGCAACAACAGGGGCTCCTATAATTCACCCCTCCACTTT. This translates into CASNNRGSYNSPLHF. The chain has TRBV5-6 and TRBJ1-6; TRBD1 matches at 7 bases. CDR1 SGHDT and CDR2 YYEEEE come from the germline V gene. The CDR3 has 15 residues. V trimming: 6 bases; J trimming: 0 bases; junction bases outside the gene matches: 3.